The present T cell receptor (beta chain) was sequenced within a study of siplizumab effects on memory and regulatory T cells (dated by TCRdb to between 2019 and 2020). Concerning the study at large: The study looked at the effect of siplizumab, an anti-CD2 antibody, on alloreactive T-cell subsets in allogeneic mixed lymphocyte reactions made from human PBMCs. Overall study results and their limits: Unstimulated naive T cells appeared more diverse than memory T cells, and naive cells seemed to contribute substantially to the alloresponse. No functional confirmation was obtained for the suppressive function of proliferating Tregs from siplizumab cultures. Because sequences below about 10^-5 frequency were poorly captured, only a minor fraction of alloreactive clones could be mapped to unstimulated subsets. The cumulative frequency of alloreactive sequences traceable to unstimulated CD4+ memory T cells was significantly reduced by siplizumab. A naive or memory phenotype could not be assigned to roughly 80-95% of proliferating CD4+ or CD8+ clones. Of the alloreactive CD4+ clones that could be mapped, the Treg-derived share averaged 68.8% with siplizumab compared with approximately 30% in control reactions.

Libraries came from the immunoSEQ multiplex PCR assay. The deep sequencing platform assayed some 90,000 TCR templates per sample. Genomic DNA extracted from sorted T cells was used for TCRbeta CDR3 sequencing. The published analysis was carried out like this. Clonal analysis of TCRbeta CDR3 data was done in the R programming language. Alloreactive CD4+ and CD8+ clones were defined by comparing unstimulated samples with post-reaction CFSE-low samples. Regulatory or non-regulatory origin was assigned to alloreactive CD4+ clones by matching of sequences to sorted unstimulated Treg and non-Treg repertoires. This is the immuneACCESS table as TCRdb keeps it, with only in-frame sequences that have V and J called. A part of the clones is gone; compared with another copy, unresolved V genes explain less than half, and the rest is unexplained. V, J and clone size derive from that table, while D and trimming were established from the DNA sequence. This sample comprises 85,000 to 130,000 clones, over 90% of them detected only once. Clones ranked in the top ten supply 0.6% to 0.7% of the sample.

Including cysteine and phenylalanine, the CDR3 has 13 amino acids. Of the read, only the CDR3 DNA is kept; its 39 bases are in frame from base 1. Per the germline V gene, MGHDK is the CDR1 and SYGVNS is the CDR2. V is reduced by 3 bases and J by 10 bases, leaving a spacing of 10 bases between them. As to this clone: Its antigen is not yet known. No per-base quality is available; no much larger clone lies one base away.

Sorted unstimulated T cells, along with proliferating T cells recovered from mixed lymphocyte reactions, underwent TCRbeta CDR3 sequencing. Fresh whole blood from approximately ten HLA-typed healthy donors was used to isolate PBMCs. To map where alloreactive clones came from, CD4+ regulatory T cells in the unstimulated state were FACS-sorted. The rearrangement combines TRBV25-1 with TRBJ1-6; too little of a D gene remains to name it. The specimen sequenced was Tregs sorted from blood. This clonotype was obtained from a human donor in good health. DNA sequence: TGTGCCAGCAGTGAGGGATGGCGGTCACCCCTCCACTTT. This yields the protein CASSEGWRSPLHF.